The 11 T cell receptor beta chains below all came from one sample that was sequenced in a study of CD8 T cells in ankylosing spondylitis. TCRdb recomputed calls from the 5' RACE reads with MiXCR, one row per CDR3 protein. The table shows about 390,000 distinct CDR3 sequences, with about 22% occurring only once. General study results and limits: One TCR beta motif, made up of 7 or 8 highly homologous variants, appeared characteristic of ankylosing spondylitis blood.

Antigens of these TCRs are unknown. The sequenced sample consisted of blood, either unsorted or a sorted T cell fraction (not recorded which). Source of these receptors: a male donor with ankylosing spondylitis.

The gene calls are TRBV11-2 and TRBJ2-7, with 10 bases aligning to TRBD2. The V gene end was trimmed by 4 bases and the J gene end by 6 bases; junction bases not matched to a gene: 6. This CDR3 has 14 amino acids. Germline loops: CDR1 SGHAT, CDR2 FQNNGV. The CDR3 nucleotides are TGTGCCAGCAGCTATCTAGCGGGAGACGGCGAGCAGTACTTC. This translates into CASSYLAGDGEQYF.

The chain links TRBV28 to TRBJ2-1; 8 nucleotides match TRBD2. CDR3 length equals 14 residues. Germline CDR1 MDHEN, CDR2 SYDVKM. The CDR3 loop reads CAVVSGVSYNEQFF. As DNA, the CDR3 is TGTGCTGTTGTTAGCGGGGTCTCCTACAATGAGCAGTTCTTC. Full variable domain (remainder filled in from reference TRBV28 and TRBJ2-1): DVKVTQSSRYLVKRTGEKVFLECVQDMDHENMFWYRQDPGLGLRLIYFSYDVKMKEKGDIPEGYSVSREKKERFSLILESASTNQTSMYLCAVVSGVSYNEQFFGPGTRLTVL.

This chain connects TRBV20-1 to TRBJ2-3; perhaps TRBD2 as D (6 bases). The ends were cut back, 4 bases at V and 1 base at J, with 12 bases in the middle. The CDR3 is 14 residues long. CDR1 is DFQATT and CDR2 is SNEGSKA in the germline V gene (reference sequence). This CDR3 reads CSAKTGVGTDTQYF. The CDR3 nucleotides are TGCAGTGCTAAGACGGGAGTGGGCACAGATACGCAGTATTTT.

CDR3 bases: TGCGCCAGCAGCTTGGCCGTGACGGCTAGTGAAGCTTTCTTT. Residues: CASSLAVTASEAFF. The rearrangement links TRBV5-1 to TRBJ1-1; D gene unclear. Germline V gives CDR1 SGHRS, CDR2 YFSETQ. This CDR3 has 14 residues. V was cut by 0 bases and J by 7 bases, with 13 bases left in between.

V is TRBV20-1 and J is TRBJ2-7, with no clear D. The CDR3 sequence is 11 residues long. V was cut by 2 bases and J by 7 bases, with 9 bases left in between. Germline V gene sequence: CDR1 DFQATT, CDR2 SNEGSKA (reference sequence). The CDR3 DNA follows: TGCAGTGCTAGAAAAAACTTTGAGCAGTACTTC. It encodes CSARKNFEQYF.

The CDR3 sequence is CASSPRTDRNTGELFF. In DNA form, the CDR3 reads TGTGCCAGCAGCCCACGGACGGATCGGAACACCGGGGAGCTGTTTTTT. The chain uses TRBV7-8 and TRBJ2-2; D not certain. This CDR3 is 16 amino acids long. CDR1 and CDR2 (germline): SGHVS, FQNEAQ. Between the trimmed V and J ends, which lost 5 bases and 1 base, there was a span of 14 bases.

The chain combines TRBV5-1 with TRBJ2-1; 7 positions match TRBD2. J gave up 8 bases and V 2 bases, and 10 bases lay outside the gene matches. Germline V gives CDR1 SGHRS, CDR2 YFSETQ. The length of the CDR3 is 15 residues. CDR3 region: CASSFSGEGGDEQFF. The CDR3 nucleotides read TGCGCCAGCAGCTTCTCGGGGGAGGGAGGTGATGAGCAGTTCTTC.

The J gene is TRBJ2-1, the V gene TRBV10-3; D may be TRBD1 (7 bases). CDR3 length equals 17 residues. The V and J ends lost 6 bases and 5 bases respectively, with 23 bases between them. Germline V lookup: CDR1 ENHRY, CDR2 SYGVKD. CDR3 protein: CAISTGTVTRGDNEQFF. The CDR3 coding sequence is TGTGCCATCAGCACCGGGACAGTCACAAGGGGGGACAATGAGCAGTTCTTC.

This clonotype has more than one count but fewer than ten. The chain has TRBV5-1 and TRBJ2-5; D is possibly TRBD1 (6 bases). The germline CDR1 and CDR2 sequences are SGHRS and YFSETQ. V lost 1 base to trimming and J lost 3 bases, with 13 bases between them. The CDR3 has 15 residues. The CDR3, as DNA: TGCGCCAGCAGCTTGCCACAGGGTGCGAAAGAGACCCAGTACTTC. Translating gives CASSLPQGAKETQYF. Drawing the rest from reference TRBV5-1 and TRBJ2-5, the complete variable domain is KAGVTQTPRYLIKTRGQQVTLSCSPISGHRSVSWYQQTPGQGLQFLFEYFSETQRNKGNFPGRFSGRQFSNSRSEMNVSTLELGDSALYLCASSLPQGAKETQYFGPGTRLLVL.

CDR3 bases: TGTGCCAGTAGTATAGCTAATGAGCAGTTCTTC. It yields the protein CASSIANEQFF. The rearrangement joins TRBV19 to TRBJ2-1; D unresolved. The V gene lost 1 base and the J gene lost 7 bases, with 2 bases spanning the gap. Germline CDR1 and CDR2: LNHDA and SQIVND (reference sequence). This CDR3 is 11 amino acids long.

This clonotype occurred a few times. The chain uses TRBV20-1 and TRBJ2-1; 7 bases map to TRBD1. Germline CDR1 reads DFQATT; CDR2 reads SNEGSKA (reference sequence). V gave up 5 bases and J gave up 2 bases; unmatched junction bases: 6. This CDR3 is 14 amino acids long. CDR3 sequence (DNA): TGCAGTGCTGCCCCCGACAGGGCCTACAATGAGCAGTTCTTC. As protein: CSAAPDRAYNEQFF.